One and the same sample provided the 9 T cell receptor beta chains below, sequenced in a study of T cell responses to AZD1222 COVID-19 vaccine. Sequencing used immunoSEQ multiplex PCR; TCRdb keeps in-frame clones, though not all of them. The sample lists about 200,000 clones, approximately 95% occurring once. The material sequenced was peripheral blood, taken 28 days after the second AZD1222 dose. The receptors were sampled from an adult who received the AZD1222 COVID-19 vaccine.

On this clone itself: This specimen includes other DNA sequences encoding the same CDR3. The rearrangement joins TRBV6-6 to TRBJ1-5; D ambiguous. The V end lost 2 bases, the J end lost 2 bases, and 10 bases lay between the germline ends. Germline V gene lookup returns CDR1 MNHNY and CDR2 SVGAGI (reference sequence). CDR3 length: 15 residues. Written as DNA, the CDR3 is TGTGCCAGCAGTTACAGGGTGGTGGGCAATCAGCCCCAGCATTTT. This sequence encodes CASSYRVVGNQPQHF.

The chain is built from TRBV27 and TRBJ2-3; TRBD1 matches at 9 bases. The CDR3 has 15 amino acids. The germline gives CDR1 MNHEY, CDR2 SMNVEV (reference sequence). Germline trimming cut 6 bases from V and 2 bases from J; bases unmatched to any gene: 6. The CDR3 DNA is TGTGCCAGCAGGCCCCGGGACAGGGTCACAGATACGCAGTATTTT. Encoded protein: CASRPRDRVTDTQYF.

V is TRBV27 and J is TRBJ2-5, with 8 bases matching TRBD2. V shed 6 bases, J shed 2 bases, and the junction held 11 bases outside the gene matches. CDR1 and CDR2 from the germline V gene are MNHEY and SMNVEV (reference sequence). This CDR3 is 16 amino acids long. CDR3 nucleotides: TGTGCCAGCAGACCCCGACTTAGCGGGGCGCAAGAGACCCAGTACTTC. Translated, it gives CASRPRLSGAQETQYF.

This clone was detected once. The rearrangement joins TRBV7-2 to TRBJ2-5, with 9 bases lining up with TRBD2. Losses at the gene ends were 2 bases for V and 3 bases for J; bases not matched to a gene: 10. CDR1 is SGHTA, CDR2 FQGNSA, per germline. The CDR3 consists of 17 residues. CDR3 nucleotide sequence: TGTGCCAGCAGCTTAACCCCAGGCGCGGGGGGGAAAGAGACCCAGTACTTC. It encodes CASSLTPGAGGKETQYF.

V and J are TRBV7-9 and TRBJ2-7; TRBD1 agrees at 8 bases. The CDR3 spans 14 residues. CDR1 is SEHNR, CDR2 FQNEAQ, per germline (reference sequence). V lost 1 base to trimming and J lost 7 bases; unmatched junction nucleotides: 6. In nucleotides, the CDR3 is TGTGCCAGCAGCTTAGTCACAGGGGGTGGGGAGCAGTACTTC. Its translation is CASSLVTGGGEQYF. Full variable domain (outside the CDR3, taken from reference TRBV7-9 and TRBJ2-7): DTGVSQNPRHKITKRGQNVTFRCDPISEHNRLYWYRQTLGQGPEFLTYFQNEAQLEKSRLLSDRFSAERPKGSFSTLEIQRTEQGDSAMYLCASSLVTGGGEQYFGPGTRLTVT.

This clone was detected once. This chain links TRBV7-8 with TRBJ1-2; a weak D match, TRBD1 (5 bases). This CDR3 is built from 14 residues. From germline, CDR1 is SGHVS and CDR2 FQNEAQ. The V end lost 5 bases, the J end lost 8 bases, and 18 bases lay between the germline ends. DNA for the CDR3: TGTGCCAGCAGCCAGGGACCGTCGGAGGGGGGCTACACCTTC. Protein sequence: CASSQGPSEGGYTF.

This chain's CDR3 is CASSLGPSSGNTIYF. The CDR3 DNA is TGTGCCAGCAGCTTGGGTCCGAGCTCTGGAAACACCATATATTTT. The rearrangement joins TRBV5-8 to TRBJ1-3; no reliable D call. Trimming shortened V by 0 bases and J by 0 bases, and 7 bases separated the two germline ends. The CDR3 has 15 amino acids. Germline V gene data show CDR1 as SGHTS and CDR2 as YDEGEE.

The chain is built from TRBV4-1 and TRBJ1-1; the D gene is possibly TRBD1 (6 bases). V was pared by 0 bases and J by 7 bases, with 15 bases between. This CDR3 region has 15 residues. Germline V lookup: CDR1 MGHRA, CDR2 YSYEKL. Here the CDR3 DNA reads TGCGCCAGCAGCCAAGATTTAGTCAGGGGCTTTGAAGCTTTCTTT. This encodes CASSQDLVRGFEAFF.

The chain employs TRBV10-3 and TRBJ2-5, with TRBD1 as a possible D gene (6 bases). Germline assignment: CDR1 ENHRY and CDR2 SYGVKD. This CDR3 contains 12 residues. V gave up 10 bases and J gave up 2 bases, with 11 bases separating them. The CDR3 DNA follows: TGTGCCACCGGGGACACACAAGAGACCCAGTACTTC. Protein: CATGDTQETQYF.